This TCR beta chain comes out of a study of blood T cells in healthy people across ages (dated by TCRdb to about 2015). Study-wide context: In model experiments, roughly one uniquely barcoded TCR beta cDNA molecule per two T cells was captured by template switching. Four age groups were formed from the donors: young (average about 15 years), middle-aged (approximately 42), aged (62) and long-lived (less than 85). For two donors (one aged 18 to 30 and one aged 80 or older), the study analyzed two additional independent replicas of 1 million unique cDNA reads from the same blood draw. The study measured age-related changes in TCR beta repertoire diversity using deep sequencing normalized with unique cDNA molecular identifiers. Donors of different ages were randomly distributed across sequencing lanes to avoid experimental bias. The study at large found these results: Estimates of total diversity based on one million sequenced T cells were regarded as lower bounds and as underestimates. As age increased, observed TCR beta diversity per million T cells dropped in a roughly linear way, and a significant reduction was already evident by age 40. Compared with the aged group, the long-lived group had more naive CD4+ T cells, fewer expanded clones and increased TCR diversity, a pattern suggesting age selection. Conclusive comparison of naive and antigen-experienced compartments was prevented by the profiling of bulk unsorted PBMCs. Donor CMV infection status was unknown, potentially confounding age-related changes in expanded clonotypes. A strong correlation was found between observed TCR beta diversity and the percentage of naive T cells measured by flow cytometry.

Receptor amplification or capture employed 5' RACE. TCRdb lists the instrument as Illumina HiSeq 2500. A second PCR of about 7 to 12 cycles was performed with a sample-barcoded 5' primer and a J-beta primer mix. A unique molecular identifier was introduced onto each TCR beta cDNA molecule by a template-switch 5' adaptor carrying 12 random nucleotides. At least 3 million CDR3-containing paired-end reads were obtained from each sample. First-strand cDNA was synthesized from all RNA with the Mint cDNA synthesis kit, primed by a TRBC-specific oligonucleotide. Following uracil-DNA glycosylase treatment, a first 18-cycle PCR with universal primers M1SS and BC2_uni_R was performed on all cDNA. The authors processed their data as follows. For normalization, 1 million high-quality reads, each with a distinct molecular identifier, were randomly selected from each sample. Reads sharing molecular identifiers were discarded rather than binned into consensus sequences. CDR3 identification, clonotype clustering and error correction used MiTCR with a Q25 quality threshold and the strictest error-elimination algorithm. A nonparametric unseen species model using Euler transformation provided a lower-bound estimate of total TCR beta diversity. In-frame beta chains were kept once TCRdb had trimmed the public reads at Q25 with fastp and called clones with MiXCR. Entries are consolidated by CDR3 protein sequence, retaining the most common genes and DNA. Here the V and J calls rest on TCRdb's processing, not on the authors' analysis. Present in this sample are more than 700,000 distinct CDR3 sequences, 46% of which were seen just once. The ten largest clones represent 18% of the sample.

As to this clonotype: Its antigen is not yet known. No base quality information exists; no much larger clone differs at one position.

Systemically healthy Caucasian individuals from Russia, 39 in total and aged about 6 to 100 years, were included as donors. Ten milliliters of peripheral blood were collected from each donor into EDTA-treated Vacutainer tubes. Ficoll-Paque density-gradient centrifugation was used to isolate PBMCs, with at least 6.5 million per sample. Total RNA was extracted from PBMCs with Trizol reagent, with at least 5.5 micrograms obtained per sample. The percentages of naive CD45RAhigh/CD27high T cells were determined by flow cytometry on a PBMC aliquot from every donor. The clonotype was recovered from a man older than 75 in good health. Sequenced input: blood.

The CDR3 loop reads CASSLNTAGVANEQYF. The bases are TGCGCCAGCAGCTTGAACACGGCGGGAGTTGCCAATGAGCAGTACTTC. The rearrangement combines TRBV5-1 with TRBJ2-1; 7 nucleotides in the junction match TRBD2. Judging by the DNA end, TRBJ2-7 fits better; the J call may be wrong. The CDR3 sequence holds 16 residues, the cysteine and phenylalanine included. Just the 48-base CDR3 DNA is kept, in frame starting at base 1. The CDR1 and CDR2 encoded by the germline V gene are SGHRS and YFSETQ.